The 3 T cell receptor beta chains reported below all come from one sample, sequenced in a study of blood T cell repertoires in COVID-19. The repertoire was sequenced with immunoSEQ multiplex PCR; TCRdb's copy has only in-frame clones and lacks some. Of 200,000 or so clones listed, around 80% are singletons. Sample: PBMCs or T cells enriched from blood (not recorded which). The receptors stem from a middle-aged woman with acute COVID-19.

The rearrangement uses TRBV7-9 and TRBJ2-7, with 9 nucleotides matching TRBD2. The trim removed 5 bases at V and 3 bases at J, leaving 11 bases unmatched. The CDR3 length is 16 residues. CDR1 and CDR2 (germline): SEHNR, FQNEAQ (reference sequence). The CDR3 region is CASSNPKGLASYEQYF. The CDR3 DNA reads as TGTGCCAGCAGCAACCCAAAGGGACTAGCTAGCTACGAGCAGTACTTC.

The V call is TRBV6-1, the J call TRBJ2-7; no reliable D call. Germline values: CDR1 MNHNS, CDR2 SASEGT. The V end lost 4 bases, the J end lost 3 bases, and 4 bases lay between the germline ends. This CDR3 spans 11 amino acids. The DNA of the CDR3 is TGTGCCAGCAGTGCCCTCTACGAGCAGTACTTC. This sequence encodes CASSALYEQYF.

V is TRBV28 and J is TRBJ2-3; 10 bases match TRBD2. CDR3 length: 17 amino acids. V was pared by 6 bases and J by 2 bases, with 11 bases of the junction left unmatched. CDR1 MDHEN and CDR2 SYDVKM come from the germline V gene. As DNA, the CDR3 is TGTGCCAGCAGGCTAGCGGGAGTGGTGTTGGACACAGATACGCAGTATTTT. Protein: CASRLAGVVLDTDTQYF.